This T cell receptor beta chain was sequenced in a study of T cell responses to AZD1222 COVID-19 vaccine. As for this clone: Its cognate antigen is unknown.

The study, taken as a whole, reports: The study found vaccine-associated CD4 TCRs spanning spike, dominant at 160-218 and 743-854.

The CDR3 spans 16 residues. The V end was cut by 2 bases, the J end by 1 base, with 15 bases between. Germline-derived CDR1 and CDR2 are SQVTM and ANQGSEA. The table came from immunoSEQ multiplex PCR; TCRdb's copy has only in-frame clones and leaves some out. This sample has about 35,000 clones, with 80% to 90% found just once. The source of this sequence is an adult who received the AZD1222 COVID-19 vaccine. The starting material was peripheral blood, obtained 28 days after the second AZD1222 dose. V usage is TRBV29-1 and J usage is TRBJ2-4, with D perhaps matching TRBD2 (5 bases). CDR3: CSVESGGQTAKNIQYF. Written as DNA, the CDR3 is TGCAGCGTTGAATCGGGCGGGCAAACGGCCAAAAACATTCAGTACTTC.